This T cell receptor (beta chain) was sequenced during a study of OX40 agonist ivuxolimab in advanced cancers. Turning to the study itself: A mean age of about 56 years, range roughly 23 to 79, was recorded, and around 85% were male. The study, taken as a whole, reports: Both CD4+ and CD8+ T cell populations in blood had undergone clonal expansion by week 6 at 0.1 to 3.0 mg/kg. The study found among the lowest clonal expansion in partial responders at 0.1-3.0 mg/kg.

TCRdb keeps only in-frame clones here, not all; method: immunoSEQ multiplex PCR. The sample lists about 54,000 clones; about 91% were seen once. To note about this clone: No antigen is known for it.

This TCR derives from an adult with an advanced solid tumor such as melanoma, head and neck, liver or kidney cancer. The sequences come from CD4+ or CD8+ T cells sorted from blood, collected in a trial of the OX40 agonist ivuxolimab.

The CDR3 nucleotides read TGTGCCATCAGTGAGTCACTAGGGGAGACCTACGAGCAGTACTTC. This encodes CAISESLGETYEQYF. V is TRBV10-3 and J is TRBJ2-7; D is perhaps TRBD1 or TRBD2 (5 bases each). CDR3 size: 15 residues. Deletions cut 0 bases from V and 2 bases from J, with 11 bases between. CDR1 and CDR2 from the germline V gene are ENHRY and SYGVKD.